The clone carrying this T cell receptor (beta chain) was detected a few times. Its specificity is unknown. Overlapping HIV-1 Gag 15-mer peptides at around 0.91 ug per peptide per mL were used. Sorted nonresponding memory CD4+ T cells were CD40L-negative, CD69-negative, CD45RO-high. The sample comes from a study of persistence of HIV-infected CD4 T cells. Sequencing used immunoSEQ version 4 in survey mode. This table comes from immunoSEQ multiplex PCR, and its TCRdb copy is limited to in-frame clones, with some not included. The sample records tens of thousands of clones, 70% to 75% being singletons. The germline V gene has CDR1 LGHNA and CDR2 YNFKEQ. Trimming took off 3 bases at V and 1 base at J, with 8 bases between the two ends. The CDR3 length is 14 residues.

The sequence was obtained from an adult man with HIV who was CMV-seropositive. This rearrangement joins TRBV4-2 to TRBJ2-3; D unclear. This material consisted of CD4+ T cells sorted from PBMCs after approximately 18-hour stimulation, taken from a patient who received antiretroviral therapy. The CDR3 region is CASSQARGTDTQYF. The CDR3 DNA follows: TGTGCCAGCAGCCAGGCACGGGGCACAGATACGCAGTATTTT.